What follows are 31 T cell receptor beta chains derived from one specimen sequenced in a study of cytomegalovirus exposure and HLA in healthy donors. The primer mix had 60 Vbeta and 13 Jbeta primers. Measured with immunoSEQ multiplex PCR; TCRdb has only the in-frame clones, and not every one. This sample has more than 95,000 clones; 76% occur once, and the top ten carry around 16%. The specimen was PBMCs. The receptors come from a man aged 45 to 65 in good health and CMV-seropositive.

This clone was counted only a few times. The chain links TRBV5-1 to TRBJ2-5, with 9 bases identical to TRBD1. Germline loops: CDR1 SGHRS, CDR2 YFSETQ. The CDR3 covers 15 residues. Losses at the gene ends were 4 bases for V and 1 base for J; bases not matched to a gene: 5. CDR3 sequence (DNA): TGCGCCAGCAGCCAAATGGGACAGGGCCAAGAGACCCAGTACTTC. This codes for CASSQMGQGQETQYF.

The rearrangement uses TRBV7-2 and TRBJ1-5, with 9 positions matching TRBD1. CDR3 size: 18 residues. From germline, CDR1 is SGHTA and CDR2 FQGNSA. The V and J ends lost 2 bases and 0 bases, in that order; junction bases with no gene match: 8. CDR3 bases: TGTGCCAGCAGCTTAACAGGGGGCCTAGGGTATAGCAATCAGCCCCAGCATTTT. It is translated as CASSLTGGLGYSNQPQHF.

The chain joins TRBV5-6 to TRBJ1-2; D call uncertain. V lost 0 bases and J 6 bases, leaving 15 bases between the germline ends. The V gene's germline CDR1 is SGHDT and CDR2 YYEEEE. The CDR3 is 15 residues long. CDR3 nucleotide sequence: TGTGCCAGCAGCTTGGTAGAGATTATGGTGGATGGCTACACCTTC. Protein product: CASSLVEIMVDGYTF.

The chain recombines TRBV5-6 with TRBJ2-1; 10 positions agree with TRBD2. The ends lost 7 bases at V and 10 bases at J; junction bases unmatched: 14. Germline CDR1 reads SGHDT; CDR2 reads YYEEEE. This CDR3 is built from 15 residues. DNA of the CDR3: TGTGCCAGCGGGATGAGTGCTAGCGGGAGCGGCGAGCAGTTCTTC. This codes for CASGMSASGSGEQFF.

A few counts support this clone. The V gene is TRBV19, the J gene TRBJ1-2; D is uncertain. The germline V gene encodes CDR1 LNHDA and CDR2 SQIVND (reference sequence). This CDR3 spans 13 amino acids. V was clipped by 4 bases and J by 2 bases, with 8 bases between them. The CDR3 DNA reads TGTGCCAGTAGTAATTCGGGGAACTATGGCTACACCTTC. This codes for CASSNSGNYGYTF.

This clone was counted a few times. The chain uses TRBV4-3 and TRBJ2-3, with D hard to call. Trimming stripped 0 bases from V and 1 base from J, with 11 bases between. Looked up from germline, CDR1 is LGHNA and CDR2 is YSLEER. This CDR3 has 16 residues. CDR3 sequence reads: CASSQDLLEGTDTQYF. The CDR3 DNA sequence: TGCGCCAGCAGCCAAGATCTCCTAGAGGGCACAGATACGCAGTATTTT.

The chain combines TRBV4-1 with TRBJ1-5; D is uncertain. The CDR3 covers 16 residues. Germline-derived CDR1 and CDR2 are MGHRA and YSYEKL. Trimming took off 0 bases at V and 0 bases at J, with 9 bases between the two ends. The CDR3 reads CASSQDWSYSNQPQHF. In DNA, the CDR3 is TGCGCCAGCAGCCAAGATTGGAGTTATAGCAATCAGCCCCAGCATTTT.

CDR3 sequence: CATSSSGQGDQPQHF. Here the CDR3 DNA reads TGTGCCACCAGCAGTAGTGGACAGGGGGATCAGCCCCAGCATTTT. The V and J genes are TRBV15 and TRBJ1-5; 10 bases fit TRBD1. Per germline, CDR1 LNHNV and CDR2 YYDKDF (reference sequence). V shed 3 bases, J shed 5 bases, and the junction held 4 bases outside the gene matches. CDR3 length equals 15 residues.

V and J are TRBV11-2 and TRBJ2-3; 11 bases are shared with TRBD2. Germline V CDR1 and CDR2: SGHAT, FQNNGV. Trimming removed 5 bases from V and 11 bases from J; junction bases left unmatched: 6. The CDR3 length is 13 residues. In DNA, the CDR3 is TGTGCCAGCAGCCCGGGACTAGCGGAAATGCAGTATTTT. This encodes CASSPGLAEMQYF.

J is TRBJ1-2 and V is TRBV7-9, with D perhaps matching TRBD1 (5 bases). V lost 3 bases and J 8 bases, leaving 22 bases between the germline ends. This CDR3 is built from 16 residues. Per germline, CDR1 SEHNR and CDR2 FQNEAQ (reference sequence). The CDR3 loop is CASSFPTRTGGGGYTF. As DNA, the CDR3 is TGTGCCAGCAGCTTTCCCACCCGCACGGGGGGTGGGGGCTACACCTTC.

The V call is TRBV7-6, the J call TRBJ1-2; 8 positions agree with TRBD1. Trimming at V came to 1 base and at J to 5 bases, leaving 0 bases not matched to a gene. CDR1 SGHVS and CDR2 FNYEAQ come from the germline V gene. The CDR3 totals 13 residues. Here the CDR3 reads CASSLGQGYGYTF. As DNA, the CDR3 is TGTGCCAGCAGCTTAGGACAGGGGTATGGCTACACCTTC.

This clone was detected only a few times. The chain links TRBV7-2 to TRBJ1-4; the match to TRBD1 covers 7 bases. Germline CDR1 and CDR2: SGHTA and FQGNSA. This CDR3 is built from 15 residues. Unmatched junction bases numbered 7, after V lost 5 bases and J lost 4 bases. For the CDR3, the DNA is TGTGCCAGCAGCACGGGACAGCTAGATAATGAAAAACTGTTTTTT. Its translation is CASSTGQLDNEKLFF.

This clone was recorded a few times. The identical CDR3 is also encoded by other nucleotide sequences in the sample. The rearrangement joins TRBV28 to TRBJ2-1, with 8 bases identical to TRBD2. Germline assignment: CDR1 MDHEN and CDR2 SYDVKM. V gave up 3 bases and J gave up 2 bases; unmatched junction bases: 0. This CDR3 is built from 14 residues. The CDR3 spells CASSFGGAYNEQFF. In nucleotides, the CDR3 is TGTGCCAGCAGTTTCGGGGGGGCCTACAATGAGCAGTTCTTC.

The chain recombines TRBV18 with TRBJ2-2; tentative D call: TRBD1 (5 bases). Germline lookup yields CDR1 KGHSH and CDR2 LQKENI. With 5 bases removed from V and 9 bases from J, the gap between germline ends came to 13 bases. The CDR3 is 13 amino acids. The CDR3 DNA follows: TGTGCCAGCTCAACCGACAGAGATCGGGAGCTGTTTTTT. Protein: CASSTDRDRELFF.

This clone was found once. V and J are TRBV5-4 and TRBJ1-2; TRBD1 aligns across 8 bases. The CDR3 spans 14 residues. Germline V gives CDR1 SGHNT, CDR2 YYREEE (reference sequence). Trimming removed 8 bases from V and 0 bases from J; junction bases left unmatched: 6. CDR3 in DNA: TGTGCCAGTTATACGGGACAGGCTAACTATGGCTACACCTTC. This encodes CASYTGQANYGYTF.

Remarks on this clone: Different DNA sequences within this sample yield the same CDR3. V usage is TRBV7-9 and J usage is TRBJ1-2, with 8 bases matching TRBD1. The trim removed 5 bases at V and 2 bases at J, leaving 7 bases unmatched. The CDR3 consists of 15 residues. Germline CDR1 SEHNR, CDR2 FQNEAQ (reference sequence). CDR3 in amino acids: CASSPGTGSNYGYTF. CDR3 in DNA: TGTGCCAGCAGCCCCGGGACAGGATCCAACTATGGCTACACCTTC.

The gene calls are TRBV5-8 and TRBJ1-6; 7 bases map to TRBD1. The J segment lost 9 bases and the V segment lost 1 base, leaving 1 base of the junction unmatched. Germline-derived CDR1 and CDR2 are SGHTS and YDEGEE. This CDR3 contains 13 residues. This CDR3 is CASSLTGVSPLHF. The DNA for the CDR3 is TGTGCCAGCAGCTTGACAGGGGTTTCACCCCTCCACTTT.

The V and J genes are TRBV28 and TRBJ2-2, with 8 positions matching TRBD2. Germline CDR1 is MDHEN and CDR2 is SYDVKM. The CDR3 totals 13 residues. V lost 6 bases, J lost 5 bases, and 2 bases stayed unmatched. The CDR3 sequence is CASSPGGTGELFF. The DNA for the CDR3 is TGTGCCAGCAGCCCGGGGGGGACCGGGGAGCTGTTTTTT.

The rearrangement uses TRBV6-5 and TRBJ2-5; 7 bases match TRBD1. The CDR3 loop spans 13 amino acids. In germline, CDR1 is MNHEY, CDR2 SVGAGI. V shed 5 bases and J 6 bases; nucleotides not matched to a gene: 6. The CDR3 sequence is CASSLGGRQTQYF. The CDR3 DNA reads TGTGCCAGCAGTCTAGGGGGCCGGCAGACCCAGTACTTC.

The V and J genes are TRBV29-1 and TRBJ2-1; the D gene is possibly TRBD1 (5 bases). Trimming stripped 6 bases from V and 15 bases from J, with 15 bases between. This CDR3 comprises 10 residues. Germline CDR1 is SQVTM and CDR2 is ANQGSEA. CDR3 bases: TGCAGCGTCCCCGGACCAAGGGGGTTCTTC. Its translation: CSVPGPRGFF.

The V and J genes are TRBV18 and TRBJ2-5, with D unresolved. Trimming removed 2 bases at V and 3 bases at J, with 10 bases between. Germline CDR1 reads KGHSH; CDR2 reads LQKENI. This CDR3 is 14 amino acids long. The CDR3: CASSPVTTKETQYF. CDR3 DNA: TGTGCCAGCTCACCAGTAACAACCAAAGAGACCCAGTACTTC.

The CDR3 here is CASRGGVGNEQFF. The CDR3 bases are TGTGCCAGCAGGGGGGGGGTGGGCAATGAGCAGTTCTTC. This rearrangement joins TRBV11-2 to TRBJ2-1; 7 positions agree with TRBD2. Trimming at V came to 6 bases and at J to 6 bases, leaving 5 bases not matched to a gene. Germline CDR1 reads SGHAT; CDR2 reads FQNNGV. The CDR3 sequence is 13 residues long.

V usage is TRBV11-3 and J usage is TRBJ2-7; no clear D. Germline V CDR1 and CDR2: SGHNT, YENEEA. The CDR3 extends over 12 amino acids. Trimming removed 5 bases from V and 2 bases from J, with 7 bases in between. CDR3 nucleotides: TGTGCCAGCAGCCCCAGGCCCTACGAGCAGTACTTC. It encodes CASSPRPYEQYF.

The chain combines TRBV2 with TRBJ2-7; the match to TRBD1 covers 8 bases. The germline V gene has CDR1 SNHLY and CDR2 FYNNEI. The CDR3 is 15 amino acids. J gave up 2 bases and V 3 bases, and 6 bases lay outside the gene matches. The CDR3 loop reads CASSEAGGSPYEQYF. CDR3 DNA sequence: TGTGCCAGCAGTGAGGCAGGGGGCTCCCCCTACGAGCAGTACTTC.

The gene calls are TRBV5-1 and TRBJ2-5; tentatively, D is TRBD2 (6 bases). Germline V gene lookup returns CDR1 SGHRS and CDR2 YFSETQ. The CDR3 covers 17 residues. Trimming left V 3 bases short and J 5 bases short, with 23 bases between. CDR3 residues: CASSSQGWVGAGETQYF. DNA of the CDR3: TGCGCCAGCAGCTCCCAAGGTTGGGTTGGGGCGGGGGAGACCCAGTACTTC.

The chain couples TRBV9 to TRBJ1-6, with D possibly being TRBD1 (5 bases). Germline CDR1 SGDLS, CDR2 YYNGEE. The CDR3 covers 14 residues. With 0 bases removed from V and 5 bases from J, the gap between germline ends came to 6 bases. Here the CDR3 DNA reads TGTGCCAGCAGCGTAGGGGGGGATAATTCACCCCTCCACTTT. Its protein is CASSVGGDNSPLHF.

The chain joins TRBV7-6 to TRBJ2-7; TRBD2 aligns across 13 bases. The V gene's germline CDR1 is SGHVS and CDR2 FNYEAQ. The CDR3 runs to 20 residues. V trimming: 5 bases; J trimming: 5 bases; junction bases outside the gene matches: 21. Written as DNA, the CDR3 is TGTGCCAGCAGCCCCTGGGGGGGAACGGGGACTAGCGGGATCCTGGACGAGCAGTACTTC. This encodes CASSPWGGTGTSGILDEQYF.

The chain is built from TRBV6-5 and TRBJ2-7, with 10 bases that match TRBD2. The CDR3 runs to 15 residues. Germline V gene data show CDR1 as MNHEY and CDR2 as SVGAGI. V was pared by 11 bases and J by 1 base, with 11 bases of the junction left unmatched. This CDR3 reads CAAALSGGESYEQYF. The CDR3 DNA reads as TGTGCCGCCGCCCTCAGCGGGGGGGAATCCTACGAGCAGTACTTC.

V is TRBV15 and J is TRBJ1-3; the match to TRBD1 covers 8 bases. The CDR3 has 14 amino acids. CDR1 is LNHNV, CDR2 YYDKDF, per germline (reference sequence). V lost 4 bases and J lost 4; bases outside the gene matches: 3. Here the CDR3 reads CATSTGGGGNTIYF. The CDR3 region has the DNA TGTGCCACCAGCACAGGGGGCGGGGGAAACACCATATATTTT.

The chain couples TRBV18 to TRBJ1-2; 7 positions match TRBD1. Unmatched junction bases numbered 11, after V lost 4 bases and J lost 0 bases. CDR1 and CDR2 (germline): KGHSH, LQKENI. CDR3 size: 17 residues. The CDR3 region is CASSLRTGPEANYGYTF. In DNA form, the CDR3 reads TGTGCCAGCTCACTTAGGACAGGCCCAGAGGCTAACTATGGCTACACCTTC.

There are a few counts of this clone. The chain uses TRBV5-1 and TRBJ1-1, with D maybe TRBD1 (5 bases). The CDR3 consists of 16 residues. The germline V and J ends were trimmed by 1 base and 1 base, with 14 bases remaining between them. CDR1 and CDR2 (germline): SGHRS, YFSETQ. Here the CDR3 reads CASSLSGGSGNTEAFF. The CDR3 nucleotides read TGCGCCAGCAGCTTGAGCGGGGGATCGGGGAACACTGAAGCTTTCTTT.